What follows are 26 T cell receptor beta chains derived from one specimen sequenced in a study of cytomegalovirus exposure and HLA in healthy donors. The study ran its PCR with 60 Vbeta and 13 Jbeta primers. Here immunoSEQ multiplex PCR was the method, and the copy in TCRdb shows in-frame clones only, minus some. The top ten clones hold less than 2.5% of a sample with some 120,000 clones, 81% of them seen once. Sequences were obtained from PBMCs. The source of these receptors is a woman aged 40 to 50 in good health and CMV-seronegative.

This clone is a singleton in its sample. The chain carries TRBV7-9 and TRBJ1-4, with 7 bases matching TRBD1. There are 15 residues in the CDR3. J was trimmed by 2 bases and V by 5 bases; bases with no gene match: 5. Germline V gives CDR1 SEHNR, CDR2 FQNEAQ (reference sequence). The CDR3 coding sequence is TGTGCCAGCAGCCTCGGGACAGTCACTAATGAAAAACTGTTTTTT. Translation gives CASSLGTVTNEKLFF.

The chain recombines TRBV27 with TRBJ1-2; the match to TRBD1 covers 10 bases. Germline V gene sequence: CDR1 MNHEY, CDR2 SMNVEV (reference sequence). The ends lost 6 bases at V and 5 bases at J; junction bases unmatched: 3. The CDR3 is 13 amino acids. The CDR3 DNA follows: TGTGCCAGCAGGGGACAGGGGCCTTATGGCTACACCTTC. Translation: CASRGQGPYGYTF.

This clone has a single count. The genes are TRBV30 and TRBJ1-6; no definite D call. Germline CDR1 GTSNPN, CDR2 SVGIG (reference sequence). Trimming stripped 3 bases from V and 9 bases from J, with 12 bases between. This CDR3 has 13 residues. The CDR3: CAWRKERISPLHF. The CDR3 bases are TGTGCCTGGAGGAAAGAGAGAATTTCACCCCTCCACTTT. Supplemented by reference TRBV30 and TRBJ1-6, the full variable domain reads SQTIHQWPATLVQPVGSPLSLECTVEGTSNPNLYWYRQAAGRGLQLLFYSVGIGQISSEVPQNLSASRPQDRQFILSSKKLLLSDSGFYLCAWRKERISPLHFGNGTRLTVT.

The count of this clone is one. The chain uses TRBV5-8 and TRBJ1-5; the match to TRBD1 covers 9 bases. V gave up 4 bases and J gave up 6 bases; unmatched junction bases: 5. The CDR3 length is 14 residues. In germline, CDR1 is SGHTS, CDR2 YDEGEE. CDR3 residues: CASSTGTGSQPQHF. The CDR3 region has the DNA TGTGCCAGCAGCACCGGGACAGGGAGTCAGCCCCAGCATTTT.

The V and J genes are TRBV30 and TRBJ2-7, with D maybe TRBD2 (5 bases). Per the germline V gene, CDR1 is GTSNPN and CDR2 is SVGIG (reference sequence). Trimming pared 0 bases from V and 9 bases from J, leaving 12 bases between. CDR3 length: 12 residues. In DNA form, the CDR3 reads TGTGCCTGGAGTGTCCAGAGGGAGAGGCAGTACTTC. Amino acid sequence: CAWSVQRERQYF.

The J gene is TRBJ1-3, the V gene TRBV19, with D hard to call. Germline V CDR1 and CDR2: LNHDA, SQIVND (reference sequence). The CDR3 has 12 amino acids. With 5 bases removed from V and 1 base from J, the gap between germline ends came to 3 bases. Here the CDR3 reads CASSLSGNTIYF. Written as DNA, the CDR3 is TGTGCCAGTAGTCTTTCTGGAAACACCATATATTTT.

This clone was seen once. The chain employs TRBV9 and TRBJ2-5; D might be TRBD2 (5 bases). The J call may be wrong; the DNA end is better matched by TRBJ2-7. Germline assignment: CDR1 SGDLS and CDR2 YYNGEE. The CDR3 consists of 16 residues. The CDR3 protein is CASSVDPGWDSYEQYF. For the CDR3, the DNA is TGTGCCAGCAGCGTAGACCCGGGGTGGGACTCCTACGAGCAGTACTTC.

This clone occurred once. V and J are TRBV5-1 and TRBJ2-5; 7 bases match TRBD1. The CDR3 covers 15 residues. CDR1 SGHRS and CDR2 YFSETQ come from the germline V gene. V dropped 2 bases and J dropped 0; count of bases not matched to a gene: 4. CDR3 region: CASSFGDRDQETQYF. The CDR3 DNA is TGCGCCAGCAGCTTCGGAGACAGGGACCAAGAGACCCAGTACTTC.

This clone occurred once. The chain uses TRBV13 and TRBJ2-3; 10 nucleotides agree with TRBD2. The CDR3 is made up of 16 amino acids. V lost 1 base and J lost 9; bases outside the gene matches: 10. Germline lookup yields CDR1 PRHDT and CDR2 FYEKMQ (reference sequence). This CDR3 is CASSLEGSSGGRTQYF. CDR3 DNA: TGTGCCAGCAGCTTAGAGGGGTCTAGCGGGGGTCGAACGCAGTATTTT.

The table lists this clone with a count of one. As DNA, the CDR3 is TGTGCCAGCACGCCGGCAGGGTTAAACCTAAGGACAGATACGCAGTATTTT. Its protein product is CASTPAGLNLRTDTQYF. This rearrangement joins TRBV28 to TRBJ2-3, with a tentative D call TRBD1 (5 bases). This CDR3 spans 17 amino acids. CDR1 MDHEN and CDR2 SYDVKM come from the germline V gene. Deletions cut 7 bases from V and 3 bases from J, with 23 bases between.

CDR3 DNA sequence: TGTGCCTGGAGTGTGGAGGGGGCGCGATATAATTCACCCCTCCACTTT. This codes for CAWSVEGARYNSPLHF. The genes are TRBV30 and TRBJ1-6; 7 bases match TRBD1. The CDR3 is 16 amino acids. J was trimmed by 4 bases and V by 0 bases; bases with no gene match: 6. Germline CDR1 reads GTSNPN; CDR2 reads SVGIG (reference sequence).

V usage is TRBV11-3 and J usage is TRBJ2-7; 9 positions match TRBD2. The CDR3 extends over 15 amino acids. Looked up from germline, CDR1 is SGHNT and CDR2 is YENEEA. With 6 bases clipped from V and 3 bases from J, the junction kept 9 bases outside the gene matches. The CDR3 DNA reads TGTGCCAGCAGACTTACTAGCGGGCGAGTCTACGAGCAGTACTTC. This codes for CASRLTSGRVYEQYF.

This sequence joins TRBV5-1 and TRBJ1-2, with D possibly matching TRBD1 (6 bases). The CDR3 totals 15 residues. Germline V gene data show CDR1 as SGHRS and CDR2 as YFSETQ. Between the trimmed V and J ends, which lost 0 bases and 4 bases, there was a span of 13 bases. The CDR3, as DNA: TGCGCCAGCAGCTTGGCCGGGGGGGGCAGCTATGGCTACACCTTC. Protein sequence: CASSLAGGGSYGYTF.

The chain uses TRBV7-2 and TRBJ1-2; unclear D gene. Trimming took 0 bases from V and 3 from J, leaving 11 bases between them. In germline, CDR1 is SGHTA, CDR2 FQGNSA. The CDR3 loop spans 15 amino acids. The CDR3 reads CASSLAAGLDYGYTF. In nucleotides, the CDR3 is TGTGCCAGCAGCTTAGCTGCGGGTTTAGACTATGGCTACACCTTC.

The J gene is TRBJ2-7, the V gene TRBV6-6; TRBD2 agrees at 9 bases. Looked up from germline, CDR1 is MNHNY and CDR2 is SVGAGI (reference sequence). Unmatched junction bases numbered 7, after V lost 0 bases and J lost 4 bases. The CDR3 extends over 16 amino acids. CDR3 in DNA: TGTGCCAGCAGTTACTCGGAATGGACTAGCGAGTACGAGCAGTACTTC. Its translation: CASSYSEWTSEYEQYF.

The chain employs TRBV2 and TRBJ2-2, with 7 bases aligning to TRBD1. V trimming: 6 bases; J trimming: 7 bases; junction bases outside the gene matches: 5. Looked up from germline, CDR1 is SNHLY and CDR2 is FYNNEI. The CDR3 loop spans 13 amino acids. CDR3 DNA: TGTGCCAGCAGGAGACAGGGCGGCGGGGAGCTGTTTTTT. Translating gives CASRRQGGGELFF.

The chain recombines TRBV2 with TRBJ1-1; 7 bases line up with TRBD1. The CDR3 has 14 residues. With V trimmed by 5 bases and J by 7 bases, 10 bases remained unmatched. Per the germline V gene, CDR1 is SNHLY and CDR2 is FYNNEI. The CDR3 DNA reads TGTGCCAGCAGTAAGACAGGGTTGTCTCTTGAAGCTTTCTTT. The encoded protein is CASSKTGLSLEAFF.

The chain has TRBV5-6 and TRBJ1-2; D perhaps matches TRBD1 (5 bases). The CDR3 runs 11 residues. The germline V gene encodes CDR1 SGHDT and CDR2 YYEEEE. V lost 1 base and J 13 bases, leaving 11 bases between the germline ends. The CDR3 nucleotides are TGTGCCAGCAGCTTGAGGGGATTTTCCACCTTC. It codes for CASSLRGFSTF.

V and J are TRBV6-8 and TRBJ2-1, with D possibly being TRBD2 (6 bases). Germline-derived CDR1 and CDR2 are MNHGY and SAAAGT. Trimming pared 6 bases from V and 1 base from J, leaving 22 bases between. The CDR3 spans 18 residues. CDR3 DNA sequence: TGTGCCAGCAGCCAACCGGGACTCCGGCCGATGTCCTACAATGAGCAGTTCTTC. Its translation is CASSQPGLRPMSYNEQFF.

V is TRBV7-9 and J is TRBJ2-2, with TRBD2 matching over 16 bases. CDR1 is SEHNR and CDR2 is FQNEAQ in the germline V gene (reference sequence). V was pared by 5 bases and J by 7 bases, with 13 bases of the junction left unmatched. This CDR3 comprises 19 residues. CDR3 bases: TGTGCCAGCAGCACAGGGACTAGCGGGGGGGCGGCCAGGGGCGGGGAGCTGTTTTTT. This encodes CASSTGTSGGAARGGELFF.

This rearrangement joins TRBV7-2 to TRBJ2-7; tentatively, D is TRBD2 (5 bases). CDR3 length: 12 amino acids. V was clipped by 6 bases and J by 3 bases, with 9 bases between them. CDR1 and CDR2 (germline): SGHTA, FQGNSA. The CDR3, as DNA: TGTGCCAGCAGTCGGGGTCTCTACGAGCAGTACTTC. Amino acid sequence: CASSRGLYEQYF.

This clone was counted a single time. The chain uses TRBV29-1 and TRBJ1-2; 7 bases agree with TRBD1. The CDR3 spans 12 residues. Germline V gene sequence: CDR1 SQVTM, CDR2 ANQGSEA. After removal of 3 bases from V and 4 bases from J, the junction contained 2 bases not matched to a gene. The CDR3 bases are TGCAGCGTTGATGAGGGGGCCTATGGCTACACCTTC. Encoded protein: CSVDEGAYGYTF.

Concerning this clone itself: Other DNA sequences from this sample encode an identical CDR3 as well. This chain uses TRBV18 with TRBJ1-2; TRBD1 matches 9 bases. CDR1 and CDR2 from the germline V gene are KGHSH and LQKENI. V shed 3 bases, J shed 6 bases, and the junction held 2 bases outside the gene matches. CDR3 length equals 13 residues. The CDR3 spells CASSPGQGDGYTF. CDR3 nucleotides: TGTGCCAGCTCACCGGGACAGGGTGATGGCTACACCTTC. Looking up the rest from reference TRBV18 and TRBJ1-2 gives the full variable domain: NAGVMQNPRHLVRRRGQEARLRCSPMKGHSHVYWYRQLPEEGLKFMVYLQKENIIDESGMPKERFSAEFPKEGPSILRIQQVVRGDSAAYFCASSPGQGDGYTFGSGTRLTVV.

V gene TRBV28 combines with J gene TRBJ1-5, with 10 bases that match TRBD1. This CDR3 contains 16 residues. Trimming cost V 6 bases and J 6 bases; bases outside gene matches: 11. Germline assignment: CDR1 MDHEN and CDR2 SYDVKM. CDR3: CASRPPGTGEGQPQHF. The CDR3 region has the DNA TGTGCCAGCAGACCCCCAGGGACAGGGGAAGGTCAGCCCCAGCATTTT.

About this clone itself: The germline gene is not matched at one end of the junction; a read error may be the cause. This sequence joins TRBV7-9 and TRBJ2-7, with D possibly TRBD1 on 6 matching bases. This CDR3 is built from 15 residues. Germline V gene data show CDR1 as SEHNR and CDR2 as FQNEAQ (reference sequence). The CDR3 bases are TGTTCCAGCAGCTTAGCCCAGGGGTCGACCTACGAGCAGTACTTC. Amino acids: CSSSLAQGSTYEQYF.

This clone has just a few counts. The V call is TRBV5-1, the J call TRBJ1-6; the D is unclear. This CDR3 region has 16 residues. CDR1 SGHRS and CDR2 YFSETQ come from the germline V gene. Trimming took 3 bases from V and 5 from J, leaving 15 bases between them. The CDR3 sequence is CASSYYRHSDNSPLHF. DNA for the CDR3: TGCGCCAGCAGCTACTACCGTCATTCCGATAATTCACCCCTCCACTTT.